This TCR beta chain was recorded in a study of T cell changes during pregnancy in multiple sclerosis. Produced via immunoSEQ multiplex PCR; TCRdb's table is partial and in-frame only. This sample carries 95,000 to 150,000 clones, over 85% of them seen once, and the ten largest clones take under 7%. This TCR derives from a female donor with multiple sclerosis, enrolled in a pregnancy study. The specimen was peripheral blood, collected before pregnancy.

The CDR3: CASSYGGQGYQETQYF. Here the CDR3 DNA reads TGTGCCAGCAGCTATGGGGGACAGGGGTACCAAGAGACCCAGTACTTC. The rearrangement joins TRBV25-1 to TRBJ2-5; 10 nucleotides match TRBD1. After removal of 6 bases from V and 0 bases from J, the junction contained 7 bases not matched to a gene. The CDR3 is 16 residues long. Germline V CDR1 and CDR2: MGHDK, SYGVNS.